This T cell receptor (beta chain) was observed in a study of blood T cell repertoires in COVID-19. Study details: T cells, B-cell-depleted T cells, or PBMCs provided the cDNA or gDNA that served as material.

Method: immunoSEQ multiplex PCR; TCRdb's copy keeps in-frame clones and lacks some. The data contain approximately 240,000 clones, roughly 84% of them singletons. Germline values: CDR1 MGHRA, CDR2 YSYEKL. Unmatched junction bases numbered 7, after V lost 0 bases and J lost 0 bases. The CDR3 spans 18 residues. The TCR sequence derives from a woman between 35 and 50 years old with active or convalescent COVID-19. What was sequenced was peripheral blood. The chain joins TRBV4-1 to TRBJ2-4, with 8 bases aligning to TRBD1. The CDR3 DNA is TGCGCCAGCAGCCAAGACCTTGGGACAGGCCTAGCCAAAAACATTCAGTACTTC. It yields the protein CASSQDLGTGLAKNIQYF.